The T cell receptor beta chain under discussion was sequenced for a study of CD8 T cells in ankylosing spondylitis. Study-wide points: One TCR beta motif, made up of roughly 8 highly homologous variants, appeared characteristic of ankylosing spondylitis blood.

This CDR3 comprises 13 residues. Trimming removed 4 bases from V and 2 bases from J; junction bases left unmatched: 3. Germline V gives CDR1 SQVTM, CDR2 ANQGSEA. This clonotype was counted a few times. Its antigen remains unidentified. TCRdb re-called the 5' RACE reads with MiXCR, one entry per CDR3 protein. Seen here are fewer than 500,000 distinct CDR3 sequences, 20% to 30% observed once, and the top ten hold under 0.9%. The sequence was obtained from a male donor with ankylosing spondylitis. Specimen: blood, either unsorted or a sorted T cell fraction (not recorded which). This rearrangement joins TRBV29-1 to TRBJ2-3; TRBD2 agrees at 7 bases. The CDR3 region is CSVGGRATDTQYF. The CDR3 DNA reads TGCAGCGTTGGAGGGAGGGCCACAGATACGCAGTATTTT.